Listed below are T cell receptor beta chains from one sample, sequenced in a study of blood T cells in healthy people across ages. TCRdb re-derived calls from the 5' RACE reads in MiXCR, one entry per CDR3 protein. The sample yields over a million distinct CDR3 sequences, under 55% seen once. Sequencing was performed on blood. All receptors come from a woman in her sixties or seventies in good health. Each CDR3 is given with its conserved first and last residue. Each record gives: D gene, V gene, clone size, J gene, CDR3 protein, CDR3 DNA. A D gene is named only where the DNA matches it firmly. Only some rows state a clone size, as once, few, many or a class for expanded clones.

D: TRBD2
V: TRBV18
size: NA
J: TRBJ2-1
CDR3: CASSPLGGSFYNEQFF
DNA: TGTGCCAGCTCACCTCTGGGCGGGAGCTTCTACAATGAGCAGTTCTTC

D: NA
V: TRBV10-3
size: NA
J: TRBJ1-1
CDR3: CAISEGELNTEAFF
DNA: TGTGCCATCAGTGAGGGCGAGCTGAACACTGAAGCTTTCTTT

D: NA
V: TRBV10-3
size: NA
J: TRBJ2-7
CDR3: CAISGSITYEQYF
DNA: TGTGCCATCAGTGGGAGCATCACCTACGAGCAGTACTTC

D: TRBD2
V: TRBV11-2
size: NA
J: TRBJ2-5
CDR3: CASSLAQLAGGGLGHEQYF
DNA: TGTGCCAGCAGCTTAGCTCAACTAGCGGGAGGAGGATTGGGCCATGAGCAGTACTTC

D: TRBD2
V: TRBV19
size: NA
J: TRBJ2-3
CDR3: CASSPAGDKTQYF
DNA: TGTGCCAGTAGCCCGGCGGGGGATAAGACGCAGTATTTT

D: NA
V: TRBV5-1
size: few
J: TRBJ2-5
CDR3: CASSLVGELKTETQYF
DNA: TGCGCCAGCAGCTTGGTGGGGGAGTTGAAGACAGAGACCCAGTACTTC

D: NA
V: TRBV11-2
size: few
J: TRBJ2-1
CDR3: CASSLTVVLHEQFF
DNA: TGTGCCAGCAGCCTCACTGTGGTGTTACATGAGCAGTTCTTC

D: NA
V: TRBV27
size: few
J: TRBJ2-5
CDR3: CASSLSRRLYQETQYF
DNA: TGTGCCAGCAGTTTATCGAGGCGGCTGTACCAAGAGACCCAGTACTTC

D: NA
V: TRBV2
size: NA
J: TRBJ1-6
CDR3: CASIGLPDSPLHF
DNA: TGTGCCAGCATAGGGCTCCCGGATTCACCCCTCCACTTT

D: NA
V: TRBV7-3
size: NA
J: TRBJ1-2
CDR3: CASSLTGGAYYGYTF
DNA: TGTGCCAGCAGCTTAACGGGGGGGGCGTACTATGGCTACACCTTC

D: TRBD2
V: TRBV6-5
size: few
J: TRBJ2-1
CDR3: CASSFATTSANEQFF
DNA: TGTGCCAGCAGTTTCGCCACGACTAGCGCTAATGAGCAGTTCTTC

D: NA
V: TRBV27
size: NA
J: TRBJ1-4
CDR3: CASRLREATNEKLFF
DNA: TGTGCCAGCAGGCTCCGGGAAGCAACTAATGAAAAACTGTTTTTT

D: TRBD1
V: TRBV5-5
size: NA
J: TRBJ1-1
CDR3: CASSLRGQSLWAFF
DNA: TGTGCCAGCAGCTTGAGGGGACAGTCCCTCTGGGCTTTCTTT

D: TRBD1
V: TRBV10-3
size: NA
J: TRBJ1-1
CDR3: CAISNRGREGEAFF
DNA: TGTGCCATCAGTAACAGGGGGCGCGAGGGTGAAGCTTTCTTT

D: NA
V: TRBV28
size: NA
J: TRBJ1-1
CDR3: CASRLQNTEAFF
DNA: TGTGCCAGCAGATTACAGAACACTGAAGCTTTCTTT

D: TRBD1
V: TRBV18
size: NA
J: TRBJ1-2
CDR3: CASSPGQVVLYGYTF
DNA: TGTGCCAGCTCACCCGGACAGGTTGTATTGTATGGCTACACCTTC

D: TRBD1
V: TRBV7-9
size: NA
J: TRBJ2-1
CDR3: CASSLDGTASYNEQFF
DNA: TGTGCCAGCAGCTTAGATGGGACAGCCTCCTACAATGAGCAGTTCTTC

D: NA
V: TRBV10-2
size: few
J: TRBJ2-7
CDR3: CASTYAGASSYEQYF
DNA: TGCGCCAGCACCTATGCAGGGGCCAGCTCCTACGAGCAGTACTTC

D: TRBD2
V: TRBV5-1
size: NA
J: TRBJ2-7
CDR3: CASSLGTSGSDEQYF
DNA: TGCGCCAGCAGCCTCGGGACTAGCGGGAGCGACGAGCAGTACTTC

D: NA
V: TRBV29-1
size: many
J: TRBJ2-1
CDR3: CSVDRAGSSYNEQFF
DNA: TGCAGCGTTGACAGGGCGGGGAGCTCCTACAATGAGCAGTTCTTC

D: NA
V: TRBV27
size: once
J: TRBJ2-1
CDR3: CASRLGPPSEQFF
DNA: TGTGCCAGCAGACTAGGGCCACCGTCTGAGCAGTTCTTC

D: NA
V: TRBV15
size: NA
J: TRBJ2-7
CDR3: CATSRDSPEVPIRYEQYF
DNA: TGTGCCACCAGCAGAGATTCGCCAGAAGTGCCAATCCGGTACGAGCAGTACTTC

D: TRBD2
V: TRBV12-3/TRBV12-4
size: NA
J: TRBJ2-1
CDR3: CASSLAPAGDPGDEQFF
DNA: TGTGCCAGCAGTTTAGCGCCGGCGGGAGACCCAGGAGATGAGCAGTTCTTC

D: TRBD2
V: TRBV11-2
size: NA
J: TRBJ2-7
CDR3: CASSPYGGRAGFYEQYF
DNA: TGTGCCAGCAGCCCGTACGGCGGACGAGCGGGATTCTACGAGCAGTACTTC

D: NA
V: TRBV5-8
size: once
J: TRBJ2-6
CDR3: CASSLDNSGADALTF
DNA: TGTGCCAGCAGCTTGGACAACTCTGGGGCCGACGCCCTGACTTTC

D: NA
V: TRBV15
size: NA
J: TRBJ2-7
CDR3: CATRRDAGYEQYF
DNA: TGTGCCACCAGAAGAGATGCGGGGTATGAGCAGTACTTC

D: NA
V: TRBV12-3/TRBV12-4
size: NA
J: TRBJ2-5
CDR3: CASTSTIQETQYF
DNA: TGTGCCAGCACGTCCACGATCCAAGAGACCCAGTACTTC

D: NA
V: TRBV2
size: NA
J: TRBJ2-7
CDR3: CASSSGLNNEQYF
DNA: TGTGCCAGCAGTTCGGGACTTAACAATGAGCAGTACTTC

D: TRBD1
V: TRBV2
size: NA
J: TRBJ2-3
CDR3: CASSEALQGQGSTDTQYF
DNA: TGTGCCAGCAGTGAAGCGCTTCAGGGACAGGGGTCCACAGATACGCAGTATTTT

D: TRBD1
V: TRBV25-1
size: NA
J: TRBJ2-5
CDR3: CASSDQGAAQETQYF
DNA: TGTGCCAGCAGTGATCAGGGGGCAGCACAAGAGACCCAGTACTTC

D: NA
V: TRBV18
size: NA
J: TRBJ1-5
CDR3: CASSPQTGEGQPQHF
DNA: TGTGCCAGCTCACCACAGACAGGTGAAGGTCAGCCCCAGCATTTT

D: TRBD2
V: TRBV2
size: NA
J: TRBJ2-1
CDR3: CASSESISGSNEQFF
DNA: TGTGCCAGCAGTGAAAGTATTAGCGGGAGTAATGAGCAGTTCTTC

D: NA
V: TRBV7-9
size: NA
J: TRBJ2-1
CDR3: CASSLETGIKNNEQFF
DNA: TGTGCCAGCAGTCTCGAAACAGGTATCAAGAACAATGAGCAGTTCTTC

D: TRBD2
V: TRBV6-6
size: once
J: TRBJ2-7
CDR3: CASSSGRDTYEQYF
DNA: TGTGCCAGCAGTAGCGGGAGGGACACCTACGAGCAGTACTTC

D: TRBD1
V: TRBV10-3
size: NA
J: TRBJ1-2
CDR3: CAITPTGGGYTF
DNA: TGTGCCATCACCCCGACAGGGGGCGGCTACACCTTC

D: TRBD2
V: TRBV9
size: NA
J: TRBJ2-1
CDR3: CASSPRTSGLSYNEQFF
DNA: TGTGCCAGCAGCCCCCGGACTAGCGGGCTTTCCTACAATGAGCAGTTCTTC

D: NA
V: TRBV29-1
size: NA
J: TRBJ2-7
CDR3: CSVVIWDTEYEQYF
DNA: TGCAGCGTAGTAATCTGGGACACCGAATACGAGCAGTACTTC

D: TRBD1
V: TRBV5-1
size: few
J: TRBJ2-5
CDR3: CASSRTGTGLGETQYF
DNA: TGCGCCAGCAGTCGTACCGGGACAGGGTTAGGGGAGACCCAGTACTTC

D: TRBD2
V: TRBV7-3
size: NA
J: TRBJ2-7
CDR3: CASSLYSGSFNEQYF
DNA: TGTGCCAGCAGCTTATATAGCGGGAGTTTCAATGAGCAGTACTTC

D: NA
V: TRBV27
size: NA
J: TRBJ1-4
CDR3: CASTSLGGPNEKLFF
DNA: TGTGCCAGCACATCACTGGGGGGGCCCAATGAAAAACTGTTTTTT

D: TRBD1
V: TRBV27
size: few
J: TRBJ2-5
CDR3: CASSYRDRGLETQYF
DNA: TGTGCCAGCAGTTACCGGGACAGGGGTCTGGAGACCCAGTACTTC

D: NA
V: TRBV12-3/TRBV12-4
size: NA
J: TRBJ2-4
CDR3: CASSFPREGGRPLDIQYF
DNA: TGTGCCAGCAGTTTCCCTCGGGAAGGGGGGAGACCATTGGACATTCAGTACTTC

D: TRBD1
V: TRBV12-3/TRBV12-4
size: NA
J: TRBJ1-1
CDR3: CASRTFHRGPDTEAFF
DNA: TGTGCCAGCAGAACCTTTCACAGGGGGCCCGACACTGAAGCTTTCTTT

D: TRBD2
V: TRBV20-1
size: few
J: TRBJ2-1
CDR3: CSARGLAGLYNEQFF
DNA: TGCAGTGCTAGGGGACTAGCTGGACTTTACAATGAGCAGTTCTTC

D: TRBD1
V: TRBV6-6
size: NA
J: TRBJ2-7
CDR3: CASGRQGVASYEQYF
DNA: TGTGCCAGCGGGAGACAGGGGGTGGCCTCCTACGAGCAGTACTTC

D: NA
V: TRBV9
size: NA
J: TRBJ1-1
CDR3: CASSVQGPTEAFF
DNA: TGTGCCAGCAGCGTACAGGGTCCCACTGAAGCTTTCTTT

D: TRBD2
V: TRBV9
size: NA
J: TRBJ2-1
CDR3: CASSGYRGRLNEQFF
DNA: TGTGCCAGCAGCGGGTACCGCGGGAGACTTAATGAGCAGTTCTTC

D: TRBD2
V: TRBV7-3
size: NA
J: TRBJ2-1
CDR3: CASSSGTMASVLSYNEQFF
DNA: TGTGCCAGCAGCTCAGGGACTATGGCGTCTGTCCTTTCCTACAATGAGCAGTTCTTC

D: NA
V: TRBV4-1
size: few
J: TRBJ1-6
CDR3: CASSQGLVSPLHF
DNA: TGCGCCAGCAGCCAAGGATTAGTATCACCCCTCCACTTT

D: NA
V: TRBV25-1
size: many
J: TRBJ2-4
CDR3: CASSDGARGNIQYF
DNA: TGTGCCAGCAGTGATGGGGCCCGGGGGAACATTCAGTACTTC

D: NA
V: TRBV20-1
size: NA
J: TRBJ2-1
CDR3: CSARLADFNEQFF
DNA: TGCAGTGCTAGACTAGCAGACTTCAATGAGCAGTTCTTC

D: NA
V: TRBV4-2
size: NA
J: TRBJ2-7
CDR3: CASSQERSHSYEQYF
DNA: TGTGCCAGCAGCCAAGAAAGGAGCCACTCCTACGAGCAGTACTTC

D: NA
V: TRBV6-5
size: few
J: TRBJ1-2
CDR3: CASTGGNYGYTF
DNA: TGTGCCAGCACAGGCGGAAACTATGGCTACACCTTC

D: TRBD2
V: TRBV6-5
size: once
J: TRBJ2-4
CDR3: CASSYAQPGGNIQYF
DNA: TGTGCCAGCAGTTACGCACAGCCCGGGGGGAACATTCAGTACTTC

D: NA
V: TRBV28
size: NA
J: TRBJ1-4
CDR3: CASLLAGGNYNEQFFGPGEKLFF
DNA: NA

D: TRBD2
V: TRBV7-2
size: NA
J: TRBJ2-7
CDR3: CASSSTSGTAYEQYF
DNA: TGTGCCAGCAGCTCGACTAGCGGTACTGCCTACGAGCAGTACTTC

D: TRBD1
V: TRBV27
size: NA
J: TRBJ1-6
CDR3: CASNPGTGVSPLHF
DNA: TGTGCCAGCAACCCCGGGACAGGGGTTTCACCCCTCCACTTT

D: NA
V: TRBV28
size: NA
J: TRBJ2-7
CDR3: CASRTPGSTYEQYF
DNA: TGTGCCAGCAGGACGCCGGGATCCACCTACGAGCAGTACTTC

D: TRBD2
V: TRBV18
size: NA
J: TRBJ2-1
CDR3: CASSKSGRLYNEQFF
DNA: TGTGCCAGCTCAAAAAGCGGGAGGCTCTACAATGAGCAGTTCTTC